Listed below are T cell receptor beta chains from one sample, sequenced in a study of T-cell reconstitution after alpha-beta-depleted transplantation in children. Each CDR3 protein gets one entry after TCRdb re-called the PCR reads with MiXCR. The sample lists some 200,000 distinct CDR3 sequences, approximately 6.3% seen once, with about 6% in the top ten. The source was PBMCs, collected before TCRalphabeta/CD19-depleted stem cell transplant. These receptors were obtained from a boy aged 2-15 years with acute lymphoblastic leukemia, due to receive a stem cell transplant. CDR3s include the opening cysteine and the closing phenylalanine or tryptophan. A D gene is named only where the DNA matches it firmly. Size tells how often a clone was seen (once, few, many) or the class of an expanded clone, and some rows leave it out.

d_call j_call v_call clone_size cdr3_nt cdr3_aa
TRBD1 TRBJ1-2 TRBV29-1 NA TGCAGCGTCACAGGGGTGGGAGGCTACACCTTC CSVTGVGGYTF
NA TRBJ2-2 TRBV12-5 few TGTGCTAGTGGGATCTATGGGGATGCTGGCCGGAACACCGGGGAGCTGTTTTTT CASGIYGDAGRNTGELFF
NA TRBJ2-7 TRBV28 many TGTGCCAGCAGGCGGGGTATGGATCCCTACGAGCAGTACTTC CASRRGMDPYEQYF
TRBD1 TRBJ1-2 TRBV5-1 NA TGCGCCAGCAGCCCCGGGACAGGGTTCGATGGCTACACCTTC CASSPGTGFDGYTF
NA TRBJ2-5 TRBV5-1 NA TGCGCCAGCAGCCCGAATCGGGGGACTGAAGAGACCCAGTACTTC CASSPNRGTEETQYF
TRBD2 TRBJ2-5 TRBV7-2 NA TGTGCCAGCAGCTTATTAAGCGGGAGAGAGACCCAGTACTTC CASSLLSGRETQYF
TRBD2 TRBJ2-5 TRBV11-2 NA TGTGCCAGCAGCCCTCTCCCGGGACTAGCGGGGGGCCGAGAGACCCAGTACTTC CASSPLPGLAGGRETQYF
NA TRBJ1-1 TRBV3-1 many TGTGCCAGCAGCCAAGGGCCCGGAGCCTCCATGAACACTGAAGCTTTCTTT CASSQGPGASMNTEAFF
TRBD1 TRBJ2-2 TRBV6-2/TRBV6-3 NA TGTGCCAGCAGTCGCATCGCCGGGACAGGCACCGGGGAGCTGTTTTTT CASSRIAGTGTGELFF
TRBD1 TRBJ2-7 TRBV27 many TGTGCCAGCAGTTTACTACAGGGGGGAACTCAGTACTTC CASSLLQGGTQYF
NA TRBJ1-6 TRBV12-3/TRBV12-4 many TGTGCCAGCAGTTCCGGGGTGGGAGATAATTCACCCCTCCACTTT CASSSGVGDNSPLHF
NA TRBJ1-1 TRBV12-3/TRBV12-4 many TGTGCCAGTAGTTTACCAGGAACGAACACTGAAGCTTTCTTT CASSLPGTNTEAFF
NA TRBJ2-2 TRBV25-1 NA TGTGCCAGCAGTGATGCGGGGAAACGAACGAACACCGGGGAGCTGTTTTTT CASSDAGKRTNTGELFF
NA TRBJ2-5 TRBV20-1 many TGCAGGGCCCTGTACAACCAAGAGACCCAGTACTTC CRALYNQETQYF
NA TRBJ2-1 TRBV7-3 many TGTGCCAGCAGCTTATCGCGGGGTCCTTACAATGAGCAGTTCTTC CASSLSRGPYNEQFF
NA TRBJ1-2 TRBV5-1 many TGCGCCAGCAGCTTGGACTCGTTGTGGGGCTACACCTTC CASSLDSLWGYTF
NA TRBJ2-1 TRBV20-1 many TGCAGTGCCGAAGACCGACCAGACAATGAGCAGTTCTTC CSAEDRPDNEQFF
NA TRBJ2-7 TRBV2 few TGTGCCAGCAGGGGGCGCATTTACGAGCAGTACTTC CASRGRIYEQYF
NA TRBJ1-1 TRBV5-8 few TGTGCCAGTGGGGAGGACAGCATGAACACTGAAGCTTTCTTT CASGEDSMNTEAFF
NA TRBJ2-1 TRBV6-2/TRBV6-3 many TGTGCCAGCAGTGCAGGGGCGAATGAGCAGTTCTTC CASSAGANEQFF
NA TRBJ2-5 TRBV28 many TGTGCCAGCACTTCCCCCGGCCAAACTGGCGAGACCCAGTACTTC CASTSPGQTGETQYF
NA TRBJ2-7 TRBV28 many TGTGCCAGCAGTCCTCGAACAGAGACCTACGAGCAGTACTTC CASSPRTETYEQYF
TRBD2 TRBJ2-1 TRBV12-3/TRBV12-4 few TGTGCCAGCAGTCCCGTAACTAGCGGGGGGGGTTACAATGAGCAGTTCTTC CASSPVTSGGGYNEQFF
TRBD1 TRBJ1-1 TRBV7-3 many TGTGCCAGCAGCATAACAGGGGACACTGAAGCTTTCTTT CASSITGDTEAFF
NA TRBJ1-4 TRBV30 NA TGTGCCTGGAGTCAGGACCTCGCTGGGGAAAAACTGTTTTTT CAWSQDLAGEKLFF
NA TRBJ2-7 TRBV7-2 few TGTGCCAGCAGCCCAGGGGGAGGCGGAGCCTACGAGCAGTACTTC CASSPGGGGAYEQYF
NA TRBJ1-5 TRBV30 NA TGTGCCTGGAGTATAACAGATAGCAATCAGCCCCAGCATTTT CAWSITDSNQPQHF
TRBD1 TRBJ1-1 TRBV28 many TGTGCCAGCAGTAAGTACCGGGACAGCCACACTGAAGCTTTCTTT CASSKYRDSHTEAFF
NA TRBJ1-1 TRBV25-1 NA TGTGGCCACTCCTGGGGGTGGACTGAGGCTTTCTTT CGHSWGWTEAFF
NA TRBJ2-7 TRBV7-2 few TGTGCCAGCAGCTTCCGAGGCCCATGGGAGCAGTACTTC CASSFRGPWEQYF
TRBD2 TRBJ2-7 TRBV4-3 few TGCGCCAGCAGCCCTTCGCCGGTGCGGGGGGCTTACTTCGAGCAGTACTTC CASSPSPVRGAYFEQYF
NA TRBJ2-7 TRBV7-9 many TGTGCCAGCAGCGAACTAGGGAACTCCTACGAGCAGTACTTC CASSELGNSYEQYF
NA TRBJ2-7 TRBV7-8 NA TGTGCCAGCAGACCCAGCCTCCTCTACGAGCAGTACTTC CASRPSLLYEQYF